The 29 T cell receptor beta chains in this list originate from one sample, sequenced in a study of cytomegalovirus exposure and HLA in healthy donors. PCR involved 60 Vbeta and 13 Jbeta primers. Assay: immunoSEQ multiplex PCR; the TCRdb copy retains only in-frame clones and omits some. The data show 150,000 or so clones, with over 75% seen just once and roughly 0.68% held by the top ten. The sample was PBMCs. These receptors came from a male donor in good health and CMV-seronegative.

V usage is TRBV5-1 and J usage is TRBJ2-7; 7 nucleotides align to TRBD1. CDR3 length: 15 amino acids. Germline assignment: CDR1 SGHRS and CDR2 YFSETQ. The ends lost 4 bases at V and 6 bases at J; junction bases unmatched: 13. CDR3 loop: CASSETPGQWGEQYF. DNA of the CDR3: TGCGCCAGCAGCGAAACACCGGGACAGTGGGGCGAGCAGTACTTC.

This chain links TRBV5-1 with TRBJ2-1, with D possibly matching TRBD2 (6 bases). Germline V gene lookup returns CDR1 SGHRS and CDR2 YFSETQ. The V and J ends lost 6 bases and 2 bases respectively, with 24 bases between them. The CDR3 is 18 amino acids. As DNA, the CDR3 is TGCGCCAGCATCCCCCTTGGTTGGGACGGGGGACCCTACAATGAGCAGTTCTTC. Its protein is CASIPLGWDGGPYNEQFF.

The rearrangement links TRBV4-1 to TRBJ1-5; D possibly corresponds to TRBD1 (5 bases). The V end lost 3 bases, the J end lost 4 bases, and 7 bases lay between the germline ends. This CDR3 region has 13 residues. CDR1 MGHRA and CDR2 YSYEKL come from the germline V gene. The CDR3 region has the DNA TGCGCCAGCAGCCAGCCAGGGAATCAGCCCCAGCATTTT. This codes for CASSQPGNQPQHF.

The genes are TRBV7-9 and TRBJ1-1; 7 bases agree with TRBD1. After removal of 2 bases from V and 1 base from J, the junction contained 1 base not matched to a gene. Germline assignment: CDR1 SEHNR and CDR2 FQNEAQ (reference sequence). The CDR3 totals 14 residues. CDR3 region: CASSLWDRNTEAFF. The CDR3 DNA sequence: TGTGCCAGCAGCTTATGGGACAGGAACACTGAAGCTTTCTTT. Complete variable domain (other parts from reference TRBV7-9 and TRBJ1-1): DTGVSQNPRHKITKRGQNVTFRCDPISEHNRLYWYRQTLGQGPEFLTYFQNEAQLEKSRLLSDRFSAERPKGSFSTLEIQRTEQGDSAMYLCASSLWDRNTEAFFGQGTRLTVV.

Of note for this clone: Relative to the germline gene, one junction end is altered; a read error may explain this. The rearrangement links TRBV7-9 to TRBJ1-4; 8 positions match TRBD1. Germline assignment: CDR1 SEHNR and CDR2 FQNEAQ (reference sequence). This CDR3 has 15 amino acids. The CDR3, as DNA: TGTTCCAGCAGCTCCCAGGGGGCAGCTAATGAAAAACTGTTTTTT. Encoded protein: CSSSSQGAANEKLFF.

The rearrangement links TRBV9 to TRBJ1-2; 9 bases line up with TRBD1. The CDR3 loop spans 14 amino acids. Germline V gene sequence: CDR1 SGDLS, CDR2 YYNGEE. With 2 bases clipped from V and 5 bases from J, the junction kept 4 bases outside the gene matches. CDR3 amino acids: CASSVGDREYGYTF. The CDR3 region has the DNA TGTGCCAGCAGCGTTGGGGACAGGGAATATGGCTACACCTTC.

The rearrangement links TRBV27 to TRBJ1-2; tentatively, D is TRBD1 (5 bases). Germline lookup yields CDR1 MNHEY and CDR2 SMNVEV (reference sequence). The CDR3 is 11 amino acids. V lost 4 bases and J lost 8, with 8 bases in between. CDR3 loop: CASSSGGGYTF. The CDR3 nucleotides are TGTGCCAGCAGTTCGGGGGGAGGCTACACCTTC.

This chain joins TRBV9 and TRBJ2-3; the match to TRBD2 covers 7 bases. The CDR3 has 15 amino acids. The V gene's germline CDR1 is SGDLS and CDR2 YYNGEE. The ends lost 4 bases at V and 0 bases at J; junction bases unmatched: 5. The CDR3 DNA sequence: TGTGCCAGCAGCCCGGGAGGAGATAGCACAGATACGCAGTATTTT. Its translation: CASSPGGDSTDTQYF.

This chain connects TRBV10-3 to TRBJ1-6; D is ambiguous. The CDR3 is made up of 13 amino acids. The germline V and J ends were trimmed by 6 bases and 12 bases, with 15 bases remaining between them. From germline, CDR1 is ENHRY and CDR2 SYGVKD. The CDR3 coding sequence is TGTGCCATCAGCGCAACCCGGGATGGACCCCTCCACTTT. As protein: CAISATRDGPLHF.

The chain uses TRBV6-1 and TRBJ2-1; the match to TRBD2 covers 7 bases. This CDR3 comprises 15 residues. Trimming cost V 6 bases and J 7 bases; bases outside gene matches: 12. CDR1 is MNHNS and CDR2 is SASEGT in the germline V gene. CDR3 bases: TGTGCCAGCAGCCCTCCGGGCCGGGGACTAAATGAGCAGTTCTTC. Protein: CASSPPGRGLNEQFF.

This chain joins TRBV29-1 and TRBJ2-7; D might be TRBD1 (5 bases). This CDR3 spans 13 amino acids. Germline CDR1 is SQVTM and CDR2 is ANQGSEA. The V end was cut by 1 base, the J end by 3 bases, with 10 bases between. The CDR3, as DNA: TGCAGCGTTGAAGGTGTAGGGGACTACGAGCAGTACTTC. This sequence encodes CSVEGVGDYEQYF.

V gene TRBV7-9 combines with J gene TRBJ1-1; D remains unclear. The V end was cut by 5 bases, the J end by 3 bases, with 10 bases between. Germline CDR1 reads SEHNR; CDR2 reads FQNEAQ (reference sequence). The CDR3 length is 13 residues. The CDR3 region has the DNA TGTGCCAGCAGCGTATCAGTATACACTGAAGCTTTCTTT. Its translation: CASSVSVYTEAFF.

The CDR3, as DNA: TGTGCCAGTACGACCACAGGGGCGAACTATGGCTACACCTTC. It encodes CASTTTGANYGYTF. The chain joins TRBV19 to TRBJ1-2; TRBD1 aligns across 7 bases. The CDR3 is 14 residues long. Germline loops: CDR1 LNHDA, CDR2 SQIVND (reference sequence). The J segment lost 2 bases and the V segment lost 7 bases, leaving 7 bases of the junction unmatched. Full variable domain (rest looked up from reference TRBV19 and TRBJ1-2): DGGITQSPKYLFRKEGQNVTLSCEQNLNHDAMYWYRQDPGQGLRLIYYSQIVNDFQKGDIAEGYSVSREKKESFPLTVTSAQKNPTAFYLCASTTTGANYGYTFGSGTRLTVV.

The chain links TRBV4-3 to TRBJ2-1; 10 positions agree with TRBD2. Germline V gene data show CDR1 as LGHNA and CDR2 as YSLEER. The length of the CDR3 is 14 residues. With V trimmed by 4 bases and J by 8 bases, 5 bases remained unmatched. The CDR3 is CASSRSGGVDEQFF. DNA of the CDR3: TGCGCCAGCAGCCGAAGCGGGGGGGTTGATGAGCAGTTCTTC.

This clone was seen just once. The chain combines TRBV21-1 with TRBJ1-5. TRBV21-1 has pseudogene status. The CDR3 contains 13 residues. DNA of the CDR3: TGTGCCAGCAACCAACCGGGGGATCAGCCCCAGCATTTT. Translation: CASNQPGDQPQHF.

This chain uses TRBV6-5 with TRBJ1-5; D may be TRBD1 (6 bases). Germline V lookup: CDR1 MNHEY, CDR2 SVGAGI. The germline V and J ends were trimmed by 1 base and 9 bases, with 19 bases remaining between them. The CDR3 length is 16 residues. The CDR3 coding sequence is TGTGCCAGCAGTTACTGGAGAGGGGGAGAGATATCGCCCCAGCATTTT. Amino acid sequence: CASSYWRGGEISPQHF.

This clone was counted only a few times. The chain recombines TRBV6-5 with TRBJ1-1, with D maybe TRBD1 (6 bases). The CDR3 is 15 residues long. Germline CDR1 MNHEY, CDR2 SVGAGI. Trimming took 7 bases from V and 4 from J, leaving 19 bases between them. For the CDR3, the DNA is TGTGCCAGCACTCCCGGGGGGCAGGGCAGCACTGAAGCTTTCTTT. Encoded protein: CASTPGGQGSTEAFF.

The CDR3 region has the DNA TGCGCCAGCAGCTTGATCCAGGGAGGGGTCACGGAAGCTTTCTTT. Translated, it gives CASSLIQGGVTEAFF. The rearrangement links TRBV5-1 to TRBJ1-1, with a weak D call TRBD1 (5 bases). Trimming took off 1 base at V and 8 bases at J, with 18 bases between the two ends. The CDR3 is made up of 15 amino acids. Germline CDR1 SGHRS, CDR2 YFSETQ.

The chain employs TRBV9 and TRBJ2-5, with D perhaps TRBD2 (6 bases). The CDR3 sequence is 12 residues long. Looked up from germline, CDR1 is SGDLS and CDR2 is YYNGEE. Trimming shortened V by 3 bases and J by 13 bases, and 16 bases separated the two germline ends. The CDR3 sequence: CASSEAGGNVYF. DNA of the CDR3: TGTGCCAGCAGCGAGGCCGGGGGAAACGTGTACTTC.

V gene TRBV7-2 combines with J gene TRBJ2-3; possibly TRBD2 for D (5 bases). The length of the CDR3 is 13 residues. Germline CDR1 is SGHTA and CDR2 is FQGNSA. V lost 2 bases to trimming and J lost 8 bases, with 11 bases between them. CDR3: CASSLIREATQYF. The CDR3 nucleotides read TGTGCCAGCAGCTTAATACGGGAAGCTACGCAGTATTTT.

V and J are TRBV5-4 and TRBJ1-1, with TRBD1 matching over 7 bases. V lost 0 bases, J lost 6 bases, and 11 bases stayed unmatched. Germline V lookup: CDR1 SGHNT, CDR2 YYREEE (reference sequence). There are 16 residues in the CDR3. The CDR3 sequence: CASSLGGTVGHPEAFF. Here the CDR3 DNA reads TGTGCCAGCAGCTTGGGTGGGACAGTTGGACACCCTGAAGCTTTCTTT.

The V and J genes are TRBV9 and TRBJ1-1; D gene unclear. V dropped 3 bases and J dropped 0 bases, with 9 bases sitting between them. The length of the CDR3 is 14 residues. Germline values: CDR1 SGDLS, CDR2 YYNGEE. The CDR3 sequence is CASSGLGMNTEAFF. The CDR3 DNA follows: TGTGCCAGCAGCGGGCTTGGTATGAACACTGAAGCTTTCTTT.

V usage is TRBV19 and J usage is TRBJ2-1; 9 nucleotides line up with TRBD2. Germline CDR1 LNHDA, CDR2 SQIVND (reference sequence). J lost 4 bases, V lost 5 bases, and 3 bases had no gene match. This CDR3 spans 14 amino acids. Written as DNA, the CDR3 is TGTGCCAGTAGTGGCGGGGGGGATTACAATGAGCAGTTCTTC. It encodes CASSGGGDYNEQFF.

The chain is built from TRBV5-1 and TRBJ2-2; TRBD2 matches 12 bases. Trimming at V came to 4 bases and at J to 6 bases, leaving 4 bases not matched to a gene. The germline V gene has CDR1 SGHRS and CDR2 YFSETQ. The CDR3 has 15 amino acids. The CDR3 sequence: CASSLAGGPSGELFF. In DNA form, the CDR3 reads TGCGCCAGCAGCCTAGCGGGGGGGCCTTCCGGGGAGCTGTTTTTT.

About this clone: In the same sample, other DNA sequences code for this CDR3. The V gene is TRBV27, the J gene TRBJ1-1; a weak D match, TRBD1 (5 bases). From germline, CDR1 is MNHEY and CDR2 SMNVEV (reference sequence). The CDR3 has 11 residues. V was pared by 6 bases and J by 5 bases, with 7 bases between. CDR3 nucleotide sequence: TGTGCCAGCAGGGGGCGGACTGAAGCTTTCTTT. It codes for CASRGRTEAFF.

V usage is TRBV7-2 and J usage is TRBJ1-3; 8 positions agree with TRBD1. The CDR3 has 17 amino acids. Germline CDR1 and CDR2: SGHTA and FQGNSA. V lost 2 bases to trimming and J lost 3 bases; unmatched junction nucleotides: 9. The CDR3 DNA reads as TGTGCCAGCAGCTTAAAACCGCAGGGGGCGGATGGAAACACCATATATTTT. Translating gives CASSLKPQGADGNTIYF.

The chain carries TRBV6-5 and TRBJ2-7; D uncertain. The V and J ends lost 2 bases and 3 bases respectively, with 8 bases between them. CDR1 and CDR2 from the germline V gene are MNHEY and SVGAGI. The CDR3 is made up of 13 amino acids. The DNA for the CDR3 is TGTGCCAGCAGTTACGGCAAAAACTACGAGCAGTACTTC. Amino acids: CASSYGKNYEQYF.

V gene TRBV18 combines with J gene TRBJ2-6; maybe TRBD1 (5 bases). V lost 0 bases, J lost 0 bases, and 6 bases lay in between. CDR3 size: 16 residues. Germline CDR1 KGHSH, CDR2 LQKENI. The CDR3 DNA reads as TGTGCCAGCTCACCACCGACAGTCTCTGGGGCCAACGTCCTGACTTTC. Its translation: CASSPPTVSGANVLTF.

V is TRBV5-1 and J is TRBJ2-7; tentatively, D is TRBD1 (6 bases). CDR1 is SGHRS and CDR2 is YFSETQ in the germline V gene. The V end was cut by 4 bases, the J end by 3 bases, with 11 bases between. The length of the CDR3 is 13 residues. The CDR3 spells CASSPDSIYEQYF. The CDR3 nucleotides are TGCGCCAGCAGCCCGGACAGCATCTACGAGCAGTACTTC. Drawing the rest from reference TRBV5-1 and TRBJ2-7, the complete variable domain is KAGVTQTPRYLIKTRGQQVTLSCSPISGHRSVSWYQQTPGQGLQFLFEYFSETQRNKGNFPGRFSGRQFSNSRSEMNVSTLELGDSALYLCASSPDSIYEQYFGPGTRLTVT.